This T cell receptor (beta chain) is drawn from a study of identifying expanded T cells in peripheral blood. Clones were read by immunoSEQ multiplex PCR, and TCRdb kept only the in-frame ones, dropping some. The table includes roughly 120,000 clones, about nine tenths detected once. The CDR3 is 12 residues long. The V gene's germline CDR1 is SGHNT and CDR2 YYREEE (reference sequence). Trimming stripped 4 bases from V and 2 bases from J, with 5 bases between. Turning to this clone: What it recognizes is unknown.

Study-level results: Differentially abundant clones: around 1.2 between replicates, approximately 15 at approximately 13 days, less than 20 at four. Variance in clone template counts between approximately 2-week samples significantly increased with total template count across all healthy donors.

The V call is TRBV5-4, the J call TRBJ2-3, with unresolved D. The sample consisted of blood. The TCR sequence derives from a person aged 18-70 years in good health. CDR3: CASSQATDTQYF. CDR3 in DNA: TGTGCCAGCAGCCAAGCCACAGATACGCAGTATTTT. The full variable domain, in which reference TRBV5-4 and TRBJ2-3 provide the parts outside the CDR3, is ETGVTQSPTHLIKTRGQQVTLRCSSQSGHNTVSWYQQALGQGPQFIFQYYREEENGRGNFPPRFSGLQFPNYSSELNVNALELDDSALYLCASSQATDTQYFGPGTRLTVL.